This TCR beta chain came from a study of T cell changes during pregnancy in multiple sclerosis. Libraries were prepared by immunoSEQ multiplex PCR; TCRdb keeps only in-frame clonotypes and omits some of them. The table has over 65,000 clones, more than 80% seen once. V shed 2 bases and J shed 7 bases, with 12 bases lying between them. Germline CDR1 is SGHNT and CDR2 is YYREEE (reference sequence). This CDR3 has 13 amino acids. Sequencing was performed on peripheral blood, taken in the second trimester of pregnancy. The genes are TRBV5-4 and TRBJ2-5, with D possibly matching TRBD2 (5 bases). The sequence was collected from a female donor with multiple sclerosis, enrolled in a pregnancy study. The CDR3 reads CASSFGETGTQYF. The DNA for the CDR3 is TGTGCCAGCAGCTTTGGGGAGACGGGGACCCAGTACTTC. Full variable domain (remainder filled in from reference TRBV5-4 and TRBJ2-5): ETGVTQSPTHLIKTRGQQVTLRCSSQSGHNTVSWYQQALGQGPQFIFQYYREEENGRGNFPPRFSGLQFPNYSSELNVNALELDDSALYLCASSFGETGTQYFGPGTRLLVL.